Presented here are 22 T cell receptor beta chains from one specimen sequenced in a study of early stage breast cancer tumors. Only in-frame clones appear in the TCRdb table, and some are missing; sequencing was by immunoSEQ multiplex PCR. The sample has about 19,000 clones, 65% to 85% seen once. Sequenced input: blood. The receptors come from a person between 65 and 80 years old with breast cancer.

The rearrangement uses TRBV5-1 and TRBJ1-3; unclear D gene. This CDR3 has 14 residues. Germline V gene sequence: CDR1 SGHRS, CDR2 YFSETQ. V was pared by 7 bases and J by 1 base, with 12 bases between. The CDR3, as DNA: TGCGCCAGCGCCTCCCCAGAATCTGGAAACACCATATATTTT. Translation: CASASPESGNTIYF.

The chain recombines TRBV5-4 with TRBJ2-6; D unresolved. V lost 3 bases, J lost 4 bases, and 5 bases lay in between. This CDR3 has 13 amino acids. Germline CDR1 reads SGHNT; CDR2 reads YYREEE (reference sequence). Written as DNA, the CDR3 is TGTGCCAGCAGCTCCGCGGGGGCCAACGTCCTGACTTTC. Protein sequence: CASSSAGANVLTF.

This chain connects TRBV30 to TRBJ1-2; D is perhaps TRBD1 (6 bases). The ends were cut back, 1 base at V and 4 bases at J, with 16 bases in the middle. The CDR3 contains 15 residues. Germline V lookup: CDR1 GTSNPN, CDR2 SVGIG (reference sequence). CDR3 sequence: CAWSGAGATLYGYTF. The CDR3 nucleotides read TGTGCCTGGAGTGGGGCAGGGGCCACTCTCTATGGCTACACCTTC.

CDR3 bases: TGTGCCAGTAGTACCCCGACAGGGGACGAGCAGTACTTC. It is translated as CASSTPTGDEQYF. V and J are TRBV19 and TRBJ2-7; TRBD1 matches 8 bases. With V trimmed by 4 bases and J by 5 bases, 4 bases remained unmatched. The CDR3 is made up of 13 amino acids. Germline lookup yields CDR1 LNHDA and CDR2 SQIVND (reference sequence).

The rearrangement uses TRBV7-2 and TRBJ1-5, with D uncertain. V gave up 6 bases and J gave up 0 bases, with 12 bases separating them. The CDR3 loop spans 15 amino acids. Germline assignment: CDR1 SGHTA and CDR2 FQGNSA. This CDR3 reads CASRRSRDSNQPQHF. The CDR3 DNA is TGTGCCAGCAGGCGTTCTAGAGATAGCAATCAGCCCCAGCATTTT.

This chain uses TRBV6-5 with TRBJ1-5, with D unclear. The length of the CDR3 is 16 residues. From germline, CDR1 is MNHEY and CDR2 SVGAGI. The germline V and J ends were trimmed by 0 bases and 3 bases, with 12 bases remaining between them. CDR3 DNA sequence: TGTGCCAGCAGTTACTCGGCCTCAGTCCTCAATCAGCCCCAGCATTTT. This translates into CASSYSASVLNQPQHF.

CDR3 amino acids: CASSPRVGQGYNEQFF. The CDR3 DNA reads as TGTGCCAGCAGCCCGAGGGTGGGACAGGGCTACAATGAGCAGTTCTTC. V usage is TRBV11-3 and J usage is TRBJ2-1, with 9 nucleotides matching TRBD1. The germline CDR1 and CDR2 sequences are SGHNT and YENEEA. The trim removed 5 bases at V and 3 bases at J, leaving 8 bases unmatched. This CDR3 region has 16 residues.

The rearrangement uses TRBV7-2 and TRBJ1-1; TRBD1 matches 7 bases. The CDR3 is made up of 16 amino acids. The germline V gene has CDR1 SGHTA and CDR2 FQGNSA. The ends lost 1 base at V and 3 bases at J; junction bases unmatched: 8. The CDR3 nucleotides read TGTGCCAGCAGCTTAGAGGGACAGATAAGCCACACTGAAGCTTTCTTT. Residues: CASSLEGQISHTEAFF.

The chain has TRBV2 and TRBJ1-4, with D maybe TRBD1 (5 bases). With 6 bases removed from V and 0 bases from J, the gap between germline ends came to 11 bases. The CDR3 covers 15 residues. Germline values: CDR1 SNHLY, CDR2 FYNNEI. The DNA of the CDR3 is TGTGCCAGCAGCCCTACGACAGCAACTAATGAAAAACTGTTTTTT. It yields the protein CASSPTTATNEKLFF.

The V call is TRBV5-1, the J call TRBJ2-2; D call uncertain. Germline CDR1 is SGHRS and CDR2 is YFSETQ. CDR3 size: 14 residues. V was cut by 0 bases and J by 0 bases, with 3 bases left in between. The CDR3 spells CASSLATNTGELFF. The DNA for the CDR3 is TGCGCCAGCAGCTTGGCCACGAACACCGGGGAGCTGTTTTTT.

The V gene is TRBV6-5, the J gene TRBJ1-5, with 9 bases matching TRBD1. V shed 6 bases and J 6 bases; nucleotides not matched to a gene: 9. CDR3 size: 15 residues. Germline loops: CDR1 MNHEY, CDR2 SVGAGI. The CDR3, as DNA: TGTGCCAGCAGCCTAACCGGGACAGGGTTTCAGCCCCAGCATTTT. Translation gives CASSLTGTGFQPQHF.

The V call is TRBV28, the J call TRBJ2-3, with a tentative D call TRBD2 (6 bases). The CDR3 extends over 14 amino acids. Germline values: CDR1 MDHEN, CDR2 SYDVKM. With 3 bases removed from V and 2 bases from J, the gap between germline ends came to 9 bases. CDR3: CASSLGGFTDTQYF. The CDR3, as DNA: TGTGCCAGCAGTTTGGGGGGTTTCACAGATACGCAGTATTTT.

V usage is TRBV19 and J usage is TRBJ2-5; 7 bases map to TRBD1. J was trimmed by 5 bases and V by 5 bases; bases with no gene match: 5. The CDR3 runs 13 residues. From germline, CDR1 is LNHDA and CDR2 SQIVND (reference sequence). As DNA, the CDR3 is TGTGCCAGTAGTTCAGGGGGACGGGAGACCCAGTACTTC. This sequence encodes CASSSGGRETQYF. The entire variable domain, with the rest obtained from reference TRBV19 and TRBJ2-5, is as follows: DGGITQSPKYLFRKEGQNVTLSCEQNLNHDAMYWYRQDPGQGLRLIYYSQIVNDFQKGDIAEGYSVSREKKESFPLTVTSAQKNPTAFYLCASSSGGRETQYFGPGTRLLVL.

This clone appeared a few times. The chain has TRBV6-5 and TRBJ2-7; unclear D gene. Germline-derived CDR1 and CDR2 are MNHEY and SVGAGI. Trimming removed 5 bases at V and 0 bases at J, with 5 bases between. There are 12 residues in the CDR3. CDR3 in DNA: TGTGCCAGCAGTCTAAACTCCTACGAGCAGTACTTC. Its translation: CASSLNSYEQYF.

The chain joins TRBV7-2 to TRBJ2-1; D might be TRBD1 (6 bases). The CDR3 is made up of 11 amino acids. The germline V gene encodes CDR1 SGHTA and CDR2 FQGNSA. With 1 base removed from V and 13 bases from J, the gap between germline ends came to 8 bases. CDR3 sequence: CASSLVGGQFF. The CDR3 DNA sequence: TGTGCCAGCAGCTTAGTAGGGGGACAGTTCTTC.

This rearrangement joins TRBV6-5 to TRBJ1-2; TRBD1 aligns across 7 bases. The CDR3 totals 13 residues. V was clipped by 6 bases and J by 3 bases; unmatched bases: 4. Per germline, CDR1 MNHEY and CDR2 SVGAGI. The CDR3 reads CASSRTGDYGYTF. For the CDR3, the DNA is TGTGCCAGCAGCCGCACAGGGGACTATGGCTACACCTTC.

CDR3 sequence (DNA): TGTGCCAGCAGCGTCGGGGGGGAGGGTGAAGCTTTCTTT. Translated: CASSVGGEGEAFF. The chain carries TRBV9 and TRBJ1-1, with D perhaps TRBD1 (5 bases). V lost 2 bases and J lost 7, with 12 bases in between. The CDR3 loop spans 13 amino acids. Germline loops: CDR1 SGDLS, CDR2 YYNGEE. Supplemented by reference TRBV9 and TRBJ1-1, the full variable domain reads DSGVTQTPKHLITATGQRVTLRCSPRSGDLSVYWYQQSLDQGLQFLIQYYNGEERAKGNILERFSAQQFPDLHSELNLSSLELGDSALYFCASSVGGEGEAFFGQGTRLTVV.

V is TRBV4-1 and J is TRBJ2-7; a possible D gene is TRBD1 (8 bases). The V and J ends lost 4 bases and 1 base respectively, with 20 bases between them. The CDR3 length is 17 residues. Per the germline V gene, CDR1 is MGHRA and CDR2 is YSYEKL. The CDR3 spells CASSPETGGGTSYEQYF. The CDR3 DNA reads TGCGCCAGCAGCCCGGAAACAGGGGGGGGAACTTCCTACGAGCAGTACTTC.

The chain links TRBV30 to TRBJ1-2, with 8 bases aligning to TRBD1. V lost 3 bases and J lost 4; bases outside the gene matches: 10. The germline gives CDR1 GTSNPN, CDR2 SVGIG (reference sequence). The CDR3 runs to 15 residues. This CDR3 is CAWSALTGGFYGYTF. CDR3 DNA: TGTGCCTGGAGCGCCCTCACAGGGGGATTCTATGGCTACACCTTC. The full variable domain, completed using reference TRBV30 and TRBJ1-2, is SQTIHQWPATLVQPVGSPLSLECTVEGTSNPNLYWYRQAAGRGLQLLFYSVGIGQISSEVPQNLSASRPQDRQFILSSKKLLLSDSGFYLCAWSALTGGFYGYTFGSGTRLTVV.

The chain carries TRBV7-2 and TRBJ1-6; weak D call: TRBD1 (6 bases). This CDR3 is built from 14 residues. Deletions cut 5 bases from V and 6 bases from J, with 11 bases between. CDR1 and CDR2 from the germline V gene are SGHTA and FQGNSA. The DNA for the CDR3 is TGTGCCAGCAGCCAAGGACAGTTTAATTCACCCCTCCACTTT. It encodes CASSQGQFNSPLHF.

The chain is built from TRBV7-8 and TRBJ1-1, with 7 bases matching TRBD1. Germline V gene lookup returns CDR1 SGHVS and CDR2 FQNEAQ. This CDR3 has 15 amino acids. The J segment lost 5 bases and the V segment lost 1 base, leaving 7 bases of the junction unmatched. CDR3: CASSLVEGARTEAFF. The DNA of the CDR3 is TGTGCCAGCAGCTTAGTGGAGGGGGCCCGGACTGAAGCTTTCTTT.

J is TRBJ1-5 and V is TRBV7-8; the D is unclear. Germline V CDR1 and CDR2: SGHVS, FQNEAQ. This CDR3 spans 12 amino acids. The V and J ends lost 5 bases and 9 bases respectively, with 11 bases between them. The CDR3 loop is CASSDSSRPQHF. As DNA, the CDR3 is TGTGCCAGCAGCGATTCGTCGAGGCCCCAGCATTTT.